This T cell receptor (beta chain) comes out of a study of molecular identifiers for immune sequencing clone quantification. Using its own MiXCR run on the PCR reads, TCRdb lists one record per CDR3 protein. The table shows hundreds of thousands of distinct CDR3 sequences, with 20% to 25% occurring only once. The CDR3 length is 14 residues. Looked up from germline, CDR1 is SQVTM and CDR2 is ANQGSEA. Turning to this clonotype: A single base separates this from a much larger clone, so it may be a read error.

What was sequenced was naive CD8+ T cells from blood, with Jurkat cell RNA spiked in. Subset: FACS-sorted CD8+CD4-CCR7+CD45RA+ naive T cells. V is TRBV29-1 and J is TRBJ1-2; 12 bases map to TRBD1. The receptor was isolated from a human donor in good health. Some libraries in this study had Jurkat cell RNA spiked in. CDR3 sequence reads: CGVPERGQGAGYTF. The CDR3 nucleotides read TGCGGCGTTCCTGAAAGGGGACAGGGGGCTGGCTACACCTTC.